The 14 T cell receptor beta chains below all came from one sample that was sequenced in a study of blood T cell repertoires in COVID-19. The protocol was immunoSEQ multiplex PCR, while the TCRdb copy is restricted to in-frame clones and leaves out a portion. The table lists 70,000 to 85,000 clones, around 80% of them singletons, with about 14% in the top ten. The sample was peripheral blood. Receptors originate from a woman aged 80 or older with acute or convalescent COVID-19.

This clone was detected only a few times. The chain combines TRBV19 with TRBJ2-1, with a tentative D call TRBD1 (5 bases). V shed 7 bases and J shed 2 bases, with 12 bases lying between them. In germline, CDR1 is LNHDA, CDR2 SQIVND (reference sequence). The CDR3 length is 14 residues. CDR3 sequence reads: CASNPQGTYNEQFF. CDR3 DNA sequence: TGTGCCAGTAACCCCCAGGGTACCTACAATGAGCAGTTCTTC. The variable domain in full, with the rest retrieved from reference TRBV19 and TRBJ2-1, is DGGITQSPKYLFRKEGQNVTLSCEQNLNHDAMYWYRQDPGQGLRLIYYSQIVNDFQKGDIAEGYSVSREKKESFPLTVTSAQKNPTAFYLCASNPQGTYNEQFFGPGTRLTVL.

The CDR3 loop reads CASSLSYPSRGRMDYGYTF. The CDR3 region has the DNA TGTGCCAGCAGCCTAAGTTACCCTTCACGTGGCAGAATGGACTATGGCTACACCTTC. The rearrangement joins TRBV6-2 or TRBV6-3 to TRBJ1-2; the D is unclear. Germline CDR1 is MNHEY and CDR2 is SVGEGT. V dropped 6 bases and J dropped 3 bases, with 29 bases sitting between them. CDR3 length: 19 residues.

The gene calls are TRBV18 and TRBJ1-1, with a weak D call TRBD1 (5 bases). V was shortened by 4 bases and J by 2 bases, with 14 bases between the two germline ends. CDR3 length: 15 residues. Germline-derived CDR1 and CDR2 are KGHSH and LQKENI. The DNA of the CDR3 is TGTGCCAGCTCACAAACAGCAGGGACTAACACTGAAGCTTTCTTT. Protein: CASSQTAGTNTEAFF.

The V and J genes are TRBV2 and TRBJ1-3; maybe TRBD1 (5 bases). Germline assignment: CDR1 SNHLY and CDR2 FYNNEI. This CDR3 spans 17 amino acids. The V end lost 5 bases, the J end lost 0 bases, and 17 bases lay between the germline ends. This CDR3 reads CASSFREQVFSGNTIYF. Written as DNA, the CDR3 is TGTGCCAGCAGTTTTAGGGAACAGGTTTTCTCTGGAAACACCATATATTTT.

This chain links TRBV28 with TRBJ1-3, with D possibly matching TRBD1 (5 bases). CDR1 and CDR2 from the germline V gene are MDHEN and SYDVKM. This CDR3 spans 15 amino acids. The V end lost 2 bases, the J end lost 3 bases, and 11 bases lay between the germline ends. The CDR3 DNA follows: TGTGCCAGCAGTTTAATCCGAACAGGTGGAAACACCATATATTTT. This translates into CASSLIRTGGNTIYF.

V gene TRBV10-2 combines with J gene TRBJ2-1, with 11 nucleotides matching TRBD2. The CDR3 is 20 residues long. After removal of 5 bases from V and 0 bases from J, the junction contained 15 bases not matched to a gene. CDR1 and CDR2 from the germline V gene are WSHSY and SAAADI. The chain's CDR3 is CASSRRPGLADLSSYNEQFF. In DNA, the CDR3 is TGCGCCAGCAGTCGTAGACCGGGACTAGCGGATCTTAGCTCCTACAATGAGCAGTTCTTC.

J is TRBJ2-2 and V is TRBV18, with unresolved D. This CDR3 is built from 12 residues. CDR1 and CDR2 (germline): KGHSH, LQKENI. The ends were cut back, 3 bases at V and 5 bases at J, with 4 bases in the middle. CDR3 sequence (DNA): TGTGCCAGCTCACCGAGGACCGGGGAGCTGTTTTTT. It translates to CASSPRTGELFF.

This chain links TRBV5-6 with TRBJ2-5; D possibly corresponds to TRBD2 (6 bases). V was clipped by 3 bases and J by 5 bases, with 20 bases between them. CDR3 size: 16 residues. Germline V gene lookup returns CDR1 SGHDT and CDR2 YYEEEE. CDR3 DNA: TGTGCCAGCAGCTGGACTACGGGATCGGGGTCGGAGACCCAGTACTTC. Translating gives CASSWTTGSGSETQYF.

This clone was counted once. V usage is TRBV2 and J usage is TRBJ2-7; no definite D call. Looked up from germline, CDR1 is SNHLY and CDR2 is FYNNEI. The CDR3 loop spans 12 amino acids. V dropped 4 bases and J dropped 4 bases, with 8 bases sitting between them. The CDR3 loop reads CASSVARYEQYF. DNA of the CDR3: TGTGCCAGCAGTGTGGCCCGATACGAGCAGTACTTC.

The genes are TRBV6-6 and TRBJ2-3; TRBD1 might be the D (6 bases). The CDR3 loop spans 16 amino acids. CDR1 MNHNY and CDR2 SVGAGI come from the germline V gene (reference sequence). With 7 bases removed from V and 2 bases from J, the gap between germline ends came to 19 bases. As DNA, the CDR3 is TGTGCCAGCAAACCCCAAGCTCAGGGACACACAGATACGCAGTATTTT. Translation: CASKPQAQGHTDTQYF.

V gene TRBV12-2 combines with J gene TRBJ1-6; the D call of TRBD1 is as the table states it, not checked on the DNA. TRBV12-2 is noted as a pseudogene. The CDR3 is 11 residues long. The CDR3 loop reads CASRWALVLHF. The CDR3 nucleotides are TGTGCAAGTCGGTGGGCCCTCGTCCTCCACTTT.

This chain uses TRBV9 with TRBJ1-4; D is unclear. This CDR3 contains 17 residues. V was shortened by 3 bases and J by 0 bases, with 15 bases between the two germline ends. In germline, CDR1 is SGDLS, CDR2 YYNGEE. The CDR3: CASSEDTGTATNEKLFF. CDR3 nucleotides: TGTGCCAGCAGCGAGGATACGGGTACGGCAACTAATGAAAAACTGTTTTTT. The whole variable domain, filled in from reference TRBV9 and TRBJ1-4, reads DSGVTQTPKHLITATGQRVTLRCSPRSGDLSVYWYQQSLDQGLQFLIQYYNGEERAKGNILERFSAQQFPDLHSELNLSSLELGDSALYFCASSEDTGTATNEKLFFGSGTQLSVL.

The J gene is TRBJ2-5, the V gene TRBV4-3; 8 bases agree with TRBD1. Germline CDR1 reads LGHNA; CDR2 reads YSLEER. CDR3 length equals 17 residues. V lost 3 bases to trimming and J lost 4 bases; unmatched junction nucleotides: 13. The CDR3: CASSQGQEFDYRETQYF. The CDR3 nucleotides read TGCGCCAGCAGCCAGGGACAGGAGTTTGATTATCGAGAGACCCAGTACTTC.

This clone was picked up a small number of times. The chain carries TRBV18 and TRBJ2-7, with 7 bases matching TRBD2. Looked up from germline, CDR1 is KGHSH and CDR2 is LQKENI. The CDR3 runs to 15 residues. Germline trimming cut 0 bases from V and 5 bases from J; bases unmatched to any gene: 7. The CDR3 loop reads CASSPPTGGSHEQYF. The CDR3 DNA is TGTGCCAGCTCACCACCGACGGGGGGTTCCCACGAGCAGTACTTC.